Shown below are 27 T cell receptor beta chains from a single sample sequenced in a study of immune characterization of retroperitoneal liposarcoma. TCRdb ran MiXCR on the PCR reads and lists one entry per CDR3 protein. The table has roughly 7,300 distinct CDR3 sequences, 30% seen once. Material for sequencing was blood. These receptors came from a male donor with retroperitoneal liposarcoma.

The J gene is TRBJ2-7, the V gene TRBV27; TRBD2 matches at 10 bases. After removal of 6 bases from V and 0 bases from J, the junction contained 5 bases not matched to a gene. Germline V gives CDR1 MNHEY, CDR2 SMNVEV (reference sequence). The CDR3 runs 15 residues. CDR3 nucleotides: TGTGCCAGCAGCCCATCTAGCGGGAGCTCCTACGAGCAGTACTTC. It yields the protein CASSPSSGSSYEQYF.

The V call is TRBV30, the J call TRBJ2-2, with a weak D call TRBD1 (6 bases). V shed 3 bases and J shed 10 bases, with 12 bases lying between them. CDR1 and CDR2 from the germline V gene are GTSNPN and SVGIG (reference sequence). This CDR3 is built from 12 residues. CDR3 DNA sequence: TGTGCCTGGAGCCTAACAGGGTCGGAGCTGTTTTTT. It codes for CAWSLTGSELFF.

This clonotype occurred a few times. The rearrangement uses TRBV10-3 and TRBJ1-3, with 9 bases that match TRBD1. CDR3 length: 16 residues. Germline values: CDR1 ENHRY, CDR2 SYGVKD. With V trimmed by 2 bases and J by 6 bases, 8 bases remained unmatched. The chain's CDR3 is CAISERNRGLLNTIYF. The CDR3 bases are TGTGCCATCAGTGAGAGGAACAGGGGGCTACTAAACACCATATATTTT.

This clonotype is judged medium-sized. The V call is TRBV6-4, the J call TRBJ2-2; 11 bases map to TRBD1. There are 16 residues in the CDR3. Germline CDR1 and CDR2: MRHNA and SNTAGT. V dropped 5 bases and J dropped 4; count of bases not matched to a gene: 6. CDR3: CASSPRTGGRTGELFF. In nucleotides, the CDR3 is TGTGCCAGCAGTCCAAGGACAGGGGGCCGCACCGGGGAGCTGTTTTTT.

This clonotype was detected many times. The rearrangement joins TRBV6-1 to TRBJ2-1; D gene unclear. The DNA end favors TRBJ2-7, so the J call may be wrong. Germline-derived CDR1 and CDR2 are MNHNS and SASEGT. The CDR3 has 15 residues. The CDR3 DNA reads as TGTGCCAGCAGTGAAAGGTTACAGATGCCATCCGAGCAGTACTTC. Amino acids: CASSERLQMPSEQYF.

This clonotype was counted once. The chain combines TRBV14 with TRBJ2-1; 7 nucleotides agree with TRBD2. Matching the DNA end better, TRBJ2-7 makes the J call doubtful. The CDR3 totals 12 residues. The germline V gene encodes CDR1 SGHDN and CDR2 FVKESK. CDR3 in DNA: TGTGCCAGCAGCAATTGGGGGGGCGAGCAGTACTTC. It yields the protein CASSNWGGEQYF.

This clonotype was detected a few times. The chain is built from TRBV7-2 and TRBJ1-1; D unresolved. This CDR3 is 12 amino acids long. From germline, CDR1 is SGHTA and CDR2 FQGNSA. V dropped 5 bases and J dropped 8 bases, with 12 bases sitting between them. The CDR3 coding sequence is TGTGCCAGCAGCCCGGCGGGCCGAGAAGCTTTCTTT. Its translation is CASSPAGREAFF. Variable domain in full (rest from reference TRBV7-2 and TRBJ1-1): GAGVSQSPSNKVTEKGKDVELRCDPISGHTALYWYRQSLGQGLEFLIYFQGNSAPDKSGLPSDRFSAERTGGSVSTLTIQRTQQEDSAVYLCASSPAGREAFFGQGTRLTVV.

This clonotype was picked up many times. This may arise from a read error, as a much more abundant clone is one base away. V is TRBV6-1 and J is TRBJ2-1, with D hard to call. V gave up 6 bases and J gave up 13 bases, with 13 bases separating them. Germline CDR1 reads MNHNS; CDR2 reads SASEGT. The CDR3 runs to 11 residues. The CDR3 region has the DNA TGTGCCAGCAGCGAGATGGAGACCCAGTTCTTC. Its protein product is CASSEMETQFF.

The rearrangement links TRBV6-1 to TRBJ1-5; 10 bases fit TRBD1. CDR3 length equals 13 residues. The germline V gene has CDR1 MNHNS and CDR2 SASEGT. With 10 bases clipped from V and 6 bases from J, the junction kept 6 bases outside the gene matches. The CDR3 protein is CATLRQGAQPQHF. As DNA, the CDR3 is TGTGCCACCCTTAGACAGGGGGCTCAGCCCCAGCATTTT.

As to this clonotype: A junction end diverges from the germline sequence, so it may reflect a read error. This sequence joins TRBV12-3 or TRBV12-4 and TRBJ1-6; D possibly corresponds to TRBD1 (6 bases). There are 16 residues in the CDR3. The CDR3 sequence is CASSLKKGGWSYEQYF. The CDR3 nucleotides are TGTGCCAGCAGTTTAAAAAAGGGGGGCTGGAGCTACGAGCAGTACTTT.

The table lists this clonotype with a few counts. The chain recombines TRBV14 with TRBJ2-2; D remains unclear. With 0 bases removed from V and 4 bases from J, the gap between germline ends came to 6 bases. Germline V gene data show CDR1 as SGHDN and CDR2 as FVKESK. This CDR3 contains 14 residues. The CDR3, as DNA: TGTGCCAGCAGCCAAGATGTCTTCACCGGGGAGCTGTTTTTT. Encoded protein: CASSQDVFTGELFF.

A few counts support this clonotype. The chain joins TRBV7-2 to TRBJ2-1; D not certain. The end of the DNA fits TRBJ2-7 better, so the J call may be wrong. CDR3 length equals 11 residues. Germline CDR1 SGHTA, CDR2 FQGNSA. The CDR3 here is CASSSYNEQYF. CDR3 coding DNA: TGTGCCAGCAGCTCGTATAATGAGCAGTACTTC.

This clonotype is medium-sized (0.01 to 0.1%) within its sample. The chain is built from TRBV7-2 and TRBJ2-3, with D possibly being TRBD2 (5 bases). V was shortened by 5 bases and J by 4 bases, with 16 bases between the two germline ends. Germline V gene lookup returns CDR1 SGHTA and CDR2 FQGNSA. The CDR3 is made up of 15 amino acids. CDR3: CASSIQVGGPDTQYF. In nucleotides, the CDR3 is TGTGCCAGCAGCATTCAAGTGGGCGGGCCAGATACGCAGTATTTT.

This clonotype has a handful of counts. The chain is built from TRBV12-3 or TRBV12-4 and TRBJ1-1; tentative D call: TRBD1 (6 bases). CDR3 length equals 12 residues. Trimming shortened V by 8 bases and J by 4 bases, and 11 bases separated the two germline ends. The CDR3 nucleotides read TGTGCCAGCCAACAGGGCGGCACTGAAGCTTTCTTT. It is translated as CASQQGGTEAFF.

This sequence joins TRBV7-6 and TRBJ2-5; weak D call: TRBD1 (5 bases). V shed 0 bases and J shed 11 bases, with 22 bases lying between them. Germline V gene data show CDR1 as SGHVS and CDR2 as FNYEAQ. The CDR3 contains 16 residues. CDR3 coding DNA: TGTGCCAGCAGCTTAGCGCATGACAGTTCCTACAATGAGCAGTACTTC. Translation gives CASSLAHDSSYNEQYF.

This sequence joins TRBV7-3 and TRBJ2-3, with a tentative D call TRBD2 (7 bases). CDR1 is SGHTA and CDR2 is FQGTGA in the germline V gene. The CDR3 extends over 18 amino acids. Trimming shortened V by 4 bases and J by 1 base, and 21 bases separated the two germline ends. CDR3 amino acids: CASSSTSGGGGRTDTQYF. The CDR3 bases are TGTGCCAGCAGCTCAACGTCTGGGGGAGGGGGGCGCACAGATACGCAGTATTTT.

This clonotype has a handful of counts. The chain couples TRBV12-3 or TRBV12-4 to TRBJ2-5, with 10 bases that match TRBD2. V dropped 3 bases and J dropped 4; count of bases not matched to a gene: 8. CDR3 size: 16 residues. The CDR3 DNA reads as TGTGCCAGCAGTTTGAGGGGACTAGCGCCTGGAGAGACCCAGTACTTC. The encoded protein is CASSLRGLAPGETQYF.

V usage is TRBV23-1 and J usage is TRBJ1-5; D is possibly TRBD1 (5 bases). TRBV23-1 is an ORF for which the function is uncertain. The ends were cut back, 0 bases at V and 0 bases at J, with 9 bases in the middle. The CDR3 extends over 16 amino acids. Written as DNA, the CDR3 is TGCGCCAGCAGTCAATCAGGACAATCTAGCAATCAGCCCCAGCATTTT. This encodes CASSQSGQSSNQPQHF.

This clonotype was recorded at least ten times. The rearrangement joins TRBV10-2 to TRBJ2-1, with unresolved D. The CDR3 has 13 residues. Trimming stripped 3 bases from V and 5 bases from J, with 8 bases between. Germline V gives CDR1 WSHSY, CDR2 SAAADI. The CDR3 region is CASSEPYDNEQFF. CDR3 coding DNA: TGCGCCAGCAGTGAACCTTATGACAATGAGCAGTTCTTC.

In DNA, the CDR3 is TGTGCCAGCAGTTACTCGTCTAGAGGCACAGATACGCAGTATTTT. Its translation is CASSYSSRGTDTQYF. J is TRBJ2-3 and V is TRBV6-5, with no clear D. The ends were cut back, 0 bases at V and 1 base at J, with 8 bases in the middle. The CDR3 loop spans 15 amino acids. Germline CDR1 reads MNHEY; CDR2 reads SVGAGI.

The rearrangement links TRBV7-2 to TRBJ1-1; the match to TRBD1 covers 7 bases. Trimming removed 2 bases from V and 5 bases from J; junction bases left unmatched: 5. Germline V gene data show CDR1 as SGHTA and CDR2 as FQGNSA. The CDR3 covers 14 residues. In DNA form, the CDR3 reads TGTGCCAGCAGCTTATACAGGGGTGGGACTGAAGCTTTCTTT. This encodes CASSLYRGGTEAFF.

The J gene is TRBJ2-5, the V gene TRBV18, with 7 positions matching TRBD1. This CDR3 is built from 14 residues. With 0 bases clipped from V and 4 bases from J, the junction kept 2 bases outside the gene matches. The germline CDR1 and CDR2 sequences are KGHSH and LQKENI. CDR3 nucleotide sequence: TGTGCCAGCTCACCACCGAACAGGGGAGAGACCCAGTACTTC. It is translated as CASSPPNRGETQYF.

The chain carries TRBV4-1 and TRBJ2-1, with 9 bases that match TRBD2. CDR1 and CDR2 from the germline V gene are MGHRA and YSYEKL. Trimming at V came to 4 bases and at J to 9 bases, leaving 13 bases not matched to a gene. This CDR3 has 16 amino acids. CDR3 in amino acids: CASSRPSGIRGGEQFF. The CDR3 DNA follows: TGCGCCAGCAGCCGCCCTAGCGGGATCAGGGGGGGTGAGCAGTTCTTC.

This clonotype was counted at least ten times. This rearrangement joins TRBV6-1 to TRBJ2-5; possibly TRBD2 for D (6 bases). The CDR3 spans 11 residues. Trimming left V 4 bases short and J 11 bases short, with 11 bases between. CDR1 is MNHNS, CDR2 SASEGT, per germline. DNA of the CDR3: TGTGCCAGCAGTGTTGGGAGGAGGCAGTACTTC. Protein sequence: CASSVGRRQYF.

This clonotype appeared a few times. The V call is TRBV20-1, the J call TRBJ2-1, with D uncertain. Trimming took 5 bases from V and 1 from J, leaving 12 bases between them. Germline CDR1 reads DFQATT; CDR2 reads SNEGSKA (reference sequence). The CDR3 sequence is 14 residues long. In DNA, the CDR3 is TGCAGTGCTGTACCAATCGGTTCCTACAATGAGCAGTTCTTC. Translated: CSAVPIGSYNEQFF.

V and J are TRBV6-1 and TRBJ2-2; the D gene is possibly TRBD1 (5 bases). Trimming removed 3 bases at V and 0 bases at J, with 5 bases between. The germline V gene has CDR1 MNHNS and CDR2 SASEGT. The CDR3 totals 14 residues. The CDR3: CASSEGPNTGELFF. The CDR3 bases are TGTGCCAGCAGTGAGGGGCCGAACACCGGGGAGCTGTTTTTT.

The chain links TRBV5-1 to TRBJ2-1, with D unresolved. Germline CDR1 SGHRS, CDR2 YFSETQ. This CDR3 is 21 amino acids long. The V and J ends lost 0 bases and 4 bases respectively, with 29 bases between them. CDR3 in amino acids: CASSLGAQARTAGFVYNEQFF. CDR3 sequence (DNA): TGCGCCAGCAGCTTGGGAGCCCAGGCGCGCACCGCTGGTTTCGTGTACAATGAGCAGTTCTTC.